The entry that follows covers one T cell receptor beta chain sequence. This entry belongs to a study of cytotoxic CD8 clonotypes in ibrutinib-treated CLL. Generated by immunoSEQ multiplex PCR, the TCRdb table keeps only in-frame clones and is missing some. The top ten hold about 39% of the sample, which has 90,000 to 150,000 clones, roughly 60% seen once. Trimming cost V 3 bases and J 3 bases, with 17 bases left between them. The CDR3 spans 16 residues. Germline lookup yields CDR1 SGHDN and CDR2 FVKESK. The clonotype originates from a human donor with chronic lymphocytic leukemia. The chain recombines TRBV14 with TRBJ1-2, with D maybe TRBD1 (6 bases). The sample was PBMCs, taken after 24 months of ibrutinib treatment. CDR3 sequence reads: CASSQGTGGSHYGYTF. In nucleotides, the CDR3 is TGTGCCAGCAGCCAGGGGACCGGGGGCTCACACTATGGCTACACCTTC.